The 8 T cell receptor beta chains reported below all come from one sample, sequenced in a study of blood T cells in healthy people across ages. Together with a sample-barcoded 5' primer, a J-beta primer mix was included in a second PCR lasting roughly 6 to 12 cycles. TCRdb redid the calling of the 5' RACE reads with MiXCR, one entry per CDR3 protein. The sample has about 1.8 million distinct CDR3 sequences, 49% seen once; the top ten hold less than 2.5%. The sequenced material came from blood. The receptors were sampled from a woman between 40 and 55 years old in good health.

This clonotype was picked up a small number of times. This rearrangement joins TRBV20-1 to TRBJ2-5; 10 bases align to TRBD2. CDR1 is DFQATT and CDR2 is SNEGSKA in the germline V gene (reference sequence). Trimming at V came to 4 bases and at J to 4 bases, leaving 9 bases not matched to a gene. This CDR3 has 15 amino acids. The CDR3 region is CSANRQRGGRETQYF. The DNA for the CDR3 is TGCAGTGCTAATCGTCAGCGGGGGGGCCGAGAGACCCAGTACTTC.

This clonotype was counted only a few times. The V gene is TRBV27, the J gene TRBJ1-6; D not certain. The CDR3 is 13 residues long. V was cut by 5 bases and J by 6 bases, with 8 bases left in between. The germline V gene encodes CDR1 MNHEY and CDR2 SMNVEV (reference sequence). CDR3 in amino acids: CASSPQLNSPLHF. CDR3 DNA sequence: TGTGCCAGCAGTCCCCAACTTAATTCACCCCTCCACTTT.

In nucleotides, the CDR3 is TGCGCCAGCAGCCAAGAGGGGGGCTCAGGGGCAAGCTATGGCTACACCTTC. It is translated as CASSQEGGSGASYGYTF. The rearrangement links TRBV4-3 to TRBJ1-2; D perhaps matches TRBD1 (6 bases). This CDR3 has 17 amino acids. Trimming removed 0 bases at V and 4 bases at J, with 18 bases between. Per the germline V gene, CDR1 is LGHNA and CDR2 is YSLEER.

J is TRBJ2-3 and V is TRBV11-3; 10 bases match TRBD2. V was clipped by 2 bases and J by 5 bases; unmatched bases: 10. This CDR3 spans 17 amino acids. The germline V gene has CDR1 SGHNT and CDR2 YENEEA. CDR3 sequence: CASSLRLSGGAEDTQYF. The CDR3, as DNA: TGTGCCAGCAGCTTAAGATTAAGCGGGGGGGCAGAAGATACGCAGTATTTT.

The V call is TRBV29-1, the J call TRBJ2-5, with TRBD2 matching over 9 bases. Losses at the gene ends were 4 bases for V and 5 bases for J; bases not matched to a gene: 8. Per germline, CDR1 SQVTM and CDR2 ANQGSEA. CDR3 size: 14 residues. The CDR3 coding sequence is TGCAGCGTTGGAGGTAGCGGGAGTGTGGAGACCCAGTACTTC. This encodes CSVGGSGSVETQYF.

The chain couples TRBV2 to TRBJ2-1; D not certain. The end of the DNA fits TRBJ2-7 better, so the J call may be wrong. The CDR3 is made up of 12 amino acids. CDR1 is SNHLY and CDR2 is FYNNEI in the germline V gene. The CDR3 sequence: CASSSSYNEQYF. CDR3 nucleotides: TGTGCCAGCAGTAGCTCCTACAATGAGCAGTACTTC.

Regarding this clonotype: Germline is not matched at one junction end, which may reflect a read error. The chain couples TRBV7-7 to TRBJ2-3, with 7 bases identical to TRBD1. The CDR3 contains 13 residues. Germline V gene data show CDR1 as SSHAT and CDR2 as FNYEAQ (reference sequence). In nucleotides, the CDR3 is TGTGCTAGCAGTTCAGACAGGGCAGATACGCAGTATTTT. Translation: CASSSDRADTQYF.

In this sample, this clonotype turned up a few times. CDR3 sequence reads: CASSPWDSQETQYF. The CDR3 DNA sequence: TGTGCCAGCAGTCCATGGGACAGTCAAGAGACCCAGTACTTC. V and J are TRBV6-5 and TRBJ2-5; 7 nucleotides match TRBD1. The ends lost 5 bases at V and 2 bases at J; junction bases unmatched: 5. The CDR3 covers 14 residues. Germline assignment: CDR1 MNHEY and CDR2 SVGAGI.